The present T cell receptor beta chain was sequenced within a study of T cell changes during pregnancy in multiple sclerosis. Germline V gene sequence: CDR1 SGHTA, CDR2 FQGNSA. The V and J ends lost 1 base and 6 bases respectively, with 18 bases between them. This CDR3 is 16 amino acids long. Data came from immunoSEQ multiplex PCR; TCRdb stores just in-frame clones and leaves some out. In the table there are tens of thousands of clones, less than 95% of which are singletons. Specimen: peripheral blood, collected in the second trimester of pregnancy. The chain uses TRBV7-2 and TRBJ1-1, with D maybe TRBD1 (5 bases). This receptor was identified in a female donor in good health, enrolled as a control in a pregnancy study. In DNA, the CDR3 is TGTGCCAGCAGCTTAGGGGGTACAGGATTTTACTCTGAAGCTTTCTTT. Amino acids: CASSLGGTGFYSEAFF.